These T cell receptor beta chains were read from a single sample in a study of blood T cells in healthy people across ages. Via MiXCR, TCRdb re-called the 5' RACE reads, giving one row per CDR3 protein. The top ten clones hold 7.9% of a sample with roughly 1,500,000 distinct CDR3 sequences, about 43% of them seen once. The source material was blood. The receptors here all came from a woman aged 18-29 years in good health. CDR3s include the opening cysteine and the closing phenylalanine or tryptophan. The order of the fields is V gene, D gene, CDR3 length, J gene, clone size, CDR3 protein, CDR3 DNA. A D gene is named only where the DNA matches it firmly. The size entry is marked missing in some rows and otherwise reads once, few, many or a size class.

>TRBV10-2|.|10|TRBJ2-1|.
CASGRPGQFF
TGCGCCAGCGGACGACCGGGGCAGTTCTTC
>TRBV20-1|TRBD2|16|TRBJ2-1|.
CSASAPTSLTNNEQFF
TGCAGTGCTAGCGCTCCGACTAGCCTAACGAACAATGAGCAGTTCTTC
>TRBV27|TRBD2|14|TRBJ2-3|.
CASARGGWKDTQYF
TGTGCCAGTGCACGGGGGGGCTGGAAGGATACGCAGTATTTT
>TRBV3-1|.|13|TRBJ2-7|.
CASSRFESYEQYF
TGTGCCAGCAGCCGTTTCGAGTCCTACGAGCAGTACTTC
>TRBV7-9|.|14|TRBJ1-1|.
CASSFGGENTEAFF
TGTGCCAGCAGTTTCGGCGGGGAGAACACTGAAGCTTTCTTT
>TRBV15|TRBD1|16|TRBJ1-5|.
CATTNQQGTAQQPQHF
TGTGCCACCACAAATCAACAGGGGACGGCGCAACAGCCCCAGCATTTT
>TRBV20-1|TRBD2|12|TRBJ2-1|.
CSASLAGNEQFF
TGCAGTGCTAGCCTAGCGGGGAATGAGCAGTTCTTC
>TRBV3-1|TRBD2|13|TRBJ2-3|.
CASRGVIAGGPYF
TGTGCCAGCCGGGGGGTGATAGCGGGTGGCCCGTATTTT
>TRBV6-1|.|17|TRBJ1-2|.
CASSEAFGTLLLGGYTF
TGTGCCAGCAGTGAAGCGTTCGGGACACTCCTCCTCGGTGGCTACACCTTC
>TRBV20-1|TRBD1|15|TRBJ2-3|once
CSVYKPGQGTDTQYF
TGCAGTGTATATAAACCGGGACAGGGCACAGATACGCAGTATTTT
>TRBV2|.|12|TRBJ1-1|.
CASSEEGNEAFF
TGTGCCAGCAGTGAAGAGGGGAATGAAGCTTTCTTT
>TRBV10-3|TRBD1|17|TRBJ2-5|.
CAISESMAGGILETQYF
TGTGCCATCAGTGAGTCGATGGCAGGGGGCATCTTAGAGACCCAGTACTTC
>TRBV6-6|TRBD2|14|TRBJ2-7|few
CASSFTGTTYEQYF
TGTGCCAGCAGTTTCACCGGGACTACATACGAGCAGTACTTC
>TRBV27|.|14|TRBJ2-7|few
CASSFRDGTYEQYF
TGTGCCAGCAGTTTTCGAGACGGGACCTACGAGCAGTACTTC
>TRBV5-4|.|13|TRBJ2-7|.
CASSHLQGDEQYF
TGTGCCAGCAGCCATTTACAGGGAGACGAGCAGTACTTC
>TRBV27|.|16|TRBJ2-1|.
CASSLFGGAVYNEQFF
TGTGCCAGCAGTTTATTCGGCGGAGCCGTTTACAATGAGCAGTTCTTC
>TRBV7-9|.|17|TRBJ2-5|.
CGSSSSARGLLVETQYF
TGTGGCAGCAGCTCCTCAGCCCGGGGACTCCTGGTGGAGACCCAGTACTTC
>TRBV5-1|.|14|TRBJ2-3|.
CASTQGWRDSEQYF
TGCGCCAGCACCCAGGGGTGGCGGGACTCTGAGCAGTATTTT
>TRBV29-1|.|13|TRBJ1-1|.
CSVDRVGRTEAFF
TGCAGCGTTGACCGGGTGGGGCGCACTGAAGCTTTCTTT
>TRBV6-1|.|13|TRBJ2-7|.
CASSAASAYEQYF
TGTGCCAGCAGTGCCGCCTCTGCCTACGAGCAGTACTTC
>TRBV12-5|.|13|TRBJ2-5|few
CASGFEVYETQYF
TGTGCTAGTGGTTTCGAGGTTTATGAGACCCAGTACTTC
>TRBV7-9|.|15|TRBJ2-7|.
CASSLAELIGYEQYF
TGTGCCAGCAGCTTAGCTGAACTTATTGGGTACGAGCAGTACTTC
>TRBV5-1|.|14|TRBJ2-5|many
CASSLGQTQETQYF
TGTGCCAGCAGTCTCGGACAGACCCAAGAGACCCAGTACTTC
>TRBV2|.|10|TRBJ1-4|.
CAGVGEKLFF
TGTGCCGGAGTCGGAGAAAAACTGTTTTTT
>TRBV12-3/TRBV12-4|TRBD1|15|TRBJ1-4|.
CASSYQGGREEKLFF
TGTGCCAGCAGTTATCAGGGGGGTAGGGAAGAAAAACTGTTTTTT
>TRBV4-1|.|13|TRBJ2-7|.
CASSQEVPAEQYF
TGCGCCAGCAGCCAAGAGGTCCCGGCCGAGCAGTACTTC
>TRBV20-1|TRBD1|14|TRBJ1-2|many
CSARDFSGQDTYTF
TGCAGTGCTAGAGATTTTTCCGGACAGGATACCTACACCTTC
>TRBV9|TRBD1|16|TRBJ1-2|.
CASSVPTITGDYGYTF
TGTGCCAGCAGCGTCCCAACAATAACAGGGGACTATGGCTACACCTTC